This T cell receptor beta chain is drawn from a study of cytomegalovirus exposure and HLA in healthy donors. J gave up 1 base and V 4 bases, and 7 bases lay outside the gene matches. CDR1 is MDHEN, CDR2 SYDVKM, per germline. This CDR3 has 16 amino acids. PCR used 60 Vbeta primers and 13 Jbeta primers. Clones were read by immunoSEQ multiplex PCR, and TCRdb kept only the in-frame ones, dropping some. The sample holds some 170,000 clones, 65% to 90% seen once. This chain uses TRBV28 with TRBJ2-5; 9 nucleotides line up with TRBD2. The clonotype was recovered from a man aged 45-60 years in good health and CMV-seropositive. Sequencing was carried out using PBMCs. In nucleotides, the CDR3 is TGTGCCAGCAGTTCTCGGCTAGCGGGGCCCCAAGAGACCCAGTACTTC. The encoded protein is CASSSRLAGPQETQYF. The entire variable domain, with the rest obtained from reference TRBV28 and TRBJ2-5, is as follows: DVKVTQSSRYLVKRTGEKVFLECVQDMDHENMFWYRQDPGLGLRLIYFSYDVKMKEKGDIPEGYSVSREKKERFSLILESASTNQTSMYLCASSSRLAGPQETQYFGPGTRLLVL.